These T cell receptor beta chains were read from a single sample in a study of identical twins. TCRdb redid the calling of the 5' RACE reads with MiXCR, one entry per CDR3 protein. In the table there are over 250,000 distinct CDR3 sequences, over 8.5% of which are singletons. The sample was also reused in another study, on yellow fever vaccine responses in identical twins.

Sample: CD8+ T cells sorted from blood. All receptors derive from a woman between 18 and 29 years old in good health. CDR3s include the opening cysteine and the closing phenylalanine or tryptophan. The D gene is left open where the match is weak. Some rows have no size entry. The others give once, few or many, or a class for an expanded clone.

cdr3_nt: TGTGCTAGCAGTTGCCCCCCGGGACAGGCGGGGCGGAACACCGGGGAGCTGTTTTTT
cdr3_aa: CASSCPPGQAGRNTGELFF
v_call: TRBV7-7
clone_size: many
d_call: TRBD1
j_call: TRBJ2-2

cdr3_nt: TGTGCCACCCATGGGCGGGGTTCTGGGGCCAACGTCCTGACTTTC
cdr3_aa: CATHGRGSGANVLTF
v_call: TRBV3-1
clone_size: -
d_call: -
j_call: TRBJ2-6

cdr3_nt: TGCAGTGCTAGGGAGGCTGGTGAGCAGTTCTTC
cdr3_aa: CSAREAGEQFF
v_call: TRBV20-1
clone_size: few
d_call: -
j_call: TRBJ2-1

cdr3_nt: TGCAGTGCTAGTCACGACAGGGGGTATGGCTACACCTTC
cdr3_aa: CSASHDRGYGYTF
v_call: TRBV20-1
clone_size: few
d_call: TRBD1
j_call: TRBJ1-2

cdr3_nt: TGCGCCAGCAGCACCGACATAGGACTAGCGGGAGGGACCGGGGAGCTGTTTTTT
cdr3_aa: CASSTDIGLAGGTGELFF
v_call: TRBV4-3
clone_size: few
d_call: TRBD2
j_call: TRBJ2-2

cdr3_nt: TGTGCCAGCTCACCTCCGGATGCGTTAGATACGCAGTATTTT
cdr3_aa: CASSPPDALDTQYF
v_call: TRBV18
clone_size: -
d_call: -
j_call: TRBJ2-3

cdr3_nt: TGTGCCAGCAGCTTAGACTTAGGCCCGAGCGGGGGGGAGGGGGATACGCAGTATTTT
cdr3_aa: CASSLDLGPSGGEGDTQYF
v_call: TRBV11-2
clone_size: few
d_call: TRBD2
j_call: TRBJ2-3

cdr3_nt: TGTGCCAGCAGTGAGGTGGGGGCAGCAACTAATGAAAAACTGTTTTTT
cdr3_aa: CASSEVGAATNEKLFF
v_call: TRBV6-4
clone_size: -
d_call: -
j_call: TRBJ1-4

cdr3_nt: TGTGCCAGCAGCCAGGCCGCCTCCTACGAGCAGTACTTC
cdr3_aa: CASSQAASYEQYF
v_call: TRBV7-9
clone_size: -
d_call: -
j_call: TRBJ2-7

cdr3_nt: TGTGCCAGCAGTCACTCTCAGCGGGAGAATGAGCAGTTCTTC
cdr3_aa: CASSHSQRENEQFF
v_call: TRBV25-1
clone_size: -
d_call: TRBD2
j_call: TRBJ2-1

cdr3_nt: TGTGCCAGCAGCCACGGACTAGCGTTCTACGAGCAGTACTTC
cdr3_aa: CASSHGLAFYEQYF
v_call: TRBV7-9
clone_size: many
d_call: TRBD2
j_call: TRBJ2-7

cdr3_nt: TGTGCCAGCAACCAAGGGACTCCAAGGAATGAGCAGTTCTTC
cdr3_aa: CASNQGTPRNEQFF
v_call: TRBV27
clone_size: many
d_call: -
j_call: TRBJ2-1

cdr3_nt: TGTGCCAGCAGCGGACTACAAGAGACCCAGTACTTC
cdr3_aa: CASSGLQETQYF
v_call: TRBV7-8
clone_size: many
d_call: -
j_call: TRBJ2-5

cdr3_nt: TGCGCCAGCACCTGGACGGGCCTTTACGAGCAGTACTTC
cdr3_aa: CASTWTGLYEQYF
v_call: TRBV10-2
clone_size: few
d_call: -
j_call: TRBJ2-7

cdr3_nt: TGTGCCATCAGTGACCTGAGCTATGAGCAGTTCTTC
cdr3_aa: CAISDLSYEQFF
v_call: TRBV10-3
clone_size: -
d_call: -
j_call: TRBJ2-1

cdr3_nt: TGTGCCACCTCCGACCGGATTCCGCCCTACGAGCAGTACTTC
cdr3_aa: CATSDRIPPYEQYF
v_call: TRBV24-1
clone_size: -
d_call: -
j_call: TRBJ2-7

cdr3_nt: TGCAGTGCTTGCCCGGAACAGGGGCACCTCACCTACGAGCAGTACTTC
cdr3_aa: CSACPEQGHLTYEQYF
v_call: TRBV20-1
clone_size: few
d_call: TRBD1
j_call: TRBJ2-7

cdr3_nt: TGTGCCAGCAGCTCTAGCGGGGGGCCCAACAATGAGCAGTTCTTC
cdr3_aa: CASSSSGGPNNEQFF
v_call: TRBV7-3
clone_size: -
d_call: TRBD2
j_call: TRBJ2-1

cdr3_nt: TGTGCCAGCAGTTCCCCCGTCGGGCTGGACTTGGGGACCCAGTACTTC
cdr3_aa: CASSSPVGLDLGTQYF
v_call: TRBV27
clone_size: few
d_call: -
j_call: TRBJ2-5

cdr3_nt: TGTGCCAGCGGATCCCGGGACCTGGCCTACGAGCAGTACTTC
cdr3_aa: CASGSRDLAYEQYF
v_call: TRBV27
clone_size: many
d_call: -
j_call: TRBJ2-7

cdr3_nt: TGTGCCGGCCGGGACTACTCCTACGAGCAGTACTTC
cdr3_aa: CAGRDYSYEQYF
v_call: TRBV30
clone_size: few
d_call: TRBD2
j_call: TRBJ2-7

cdr3_nt: TGCAGCGTTGAAGATATAGGGGGCGGCTACGAGCAGTACTTC
cdr3_aa: CSVEDIGGGYEQYF
v_call: TRBV29-1
clone_size: -
d_call: TRBD1
j_call: TRBJ2-7

cdr3_nt: TGCAGTGCTAGAGAGAGAACTGGGTGGTACAATGAGCAGTTCTTC
cdr3_aa: CSARERTGWYNEQFF
v_call: TRBV20-1
clone_size: few
d_call: -
j_call: TRBJ2-1

cdr3_nt: TGTGCCAGCGCTACGGCGGCCAATTCACCCCTCCACTTT
cdr3_aa: CASATAANSPLHF
v_call: TRBV19
clone_size: few
d_call: -
j_call: TRBJ1-6

cdr3_nt: TGCGCCAGCAGCCAGGACGCCGGGACGGATTACAATGAGCAGTTCTTC
cdr3_aa: CASSQDAGTDYNEQFF
v_call: TRBV4-3
clone_size: many
d_call: -
j_call: TRBJ2-1

cdr3_nt: TGTGCCAGCAGCTTAAAGCCGGGGTCGGTAGATACGCAGTATTTT
cdr3_aa: CASSLKPGSVDTQYF
v_call: TRBV7-3
clone_size: many
d_call: -
j_call: TRBJ2-3

cdr3_nt: TGTGCCAGCAGCTACCGGACCGCGGCGGGGCAAGAGACCCAGTACTTC
cdr3_aa: CASSYRTAAGQETQYF
v_call: TRBV14
clone_size: -
d_call: -
j_call: TRBJ2-5

cdr3_nt: TGCAGTGCTCAAGAACCTGACAGGGGTGGTTCACCCCTCCACTTT
cdr3_aa: CSAQEPDRGGSPLHF
v_call: TRBV20-1
clone_size: many
d_call: TRBD1
j_call: TRBJ1-6

cdr3_nt: TGCGCCAGCAGCCAAGATCAGCGGGGACCCTACGAGCAGTACTTC
cdr3_aa: CASSQDQRGPYEQYF
v_call: TRBV4-3
clone_size: -
d_call: TRBD2
j_call: TRBJ2-7

cdr3_nt: TGTGCCAGCAGCCAAGGGGGAATGGACTACGAGCAGTACTTC
cdr3_aa: CASSQGGMDYEQYF
v_call: TRBV3-1
clone_size: many
d_call: -
j_call: TRBJ2-7

cdr3_nt: TGTGCCAGCAGCTTATTTGGACCAGACAGTCTAGCGTTGGGCACCGGGGAGCTGTTTTTT
cdr3_aa: CASSLFGPDSLALGTGELFF
v_call: TRBV11-2
clone_size: -
d_call: -
j_call: TRBJ2-2

cdr3_nt: TGTGCCAGCAGTCCCACGGGACACGGCATAGAGACCCAGTACTTC
cdr3_aa: CASSPTGHGIETQYF
v_call: TRBV27
clone_size: many
d_call: -
j_call: TRBJ2-5

cdr3_nt: TGTGCTAGTGGTTTGGTTTCTAGCGGGAGCGGTAAAGAGACCCAGTACTTC
cdr3_aa: CASGLVSSGSGKETQYF
v_call: TRBV12-5
clone_size: many
d_call: TRBD2
j_call: TRBJ2-5

cdr3_nt: TGTGCCAGCAGAAACCGGGACTGGGCCCCAGATACGCAGTATTTT
cdr3_aa: CASRNRDWAPDTQYF
v_call: TRBV7-2
clone_size: few
d_call: -
j_call: TRBJ2-3

cdr3_nt: TGCGCCAGCAGCTTGGAGGATCCTGGTTACAATGAGCAGTTCTTC
cdr3_aa: CASSLEDPGYNEQFF
v_call: TRBV5-1
clone_size: many
d_call: -
j_call: TRBJ2-1

cdr3_nt: TGCGCCAGCAGCTGGAGAACTCCGGGACTAGCGGCCAATGAGCAGTTCTTC
cdr3_aa: CASSWRTPGLAANEQFF
v_call: TRBV5-1
clone_size: -
d_call: TRBD2
j_call: TRBJ2-1

cdr3_nt: TGCAGTGCTAGAGATCGAAGCGGGAGTGGGGCCCAGTACTTC
cdr3_aa: CSARDRSGSGAQYF
v_call: TRBV20-1
clone_size: -
d_call: TRBD2
j_call: TRBJ2-5

cdr3_nt: TGTGCCAGCAGCTCTCCCCAGACTAGCAGGTATGAGCAGTTCTTC
cdr3_aa: CASSSPQTSRYEQFF
v_call: TRBV7-2
clone_size: -
d_call: TRBD2
j_call: TRBJ2-1

cdr3_nt: TGTGCCAGCAGCCAATTAAGCCTCCTCGAGGTAAATGAGCAGTTCTTC
cdr3_aa: CASSQLSLLEVNEQFF
v_call: TRBV16
clone_size: -
d_call: -
j_call: TRBJ2-1

cdr3_nt: TGTGCCAGCAGTTACGGTGGACGGATTTACGAGCAGTACTTC
cdr3_aa: CASSYGGRIYEQYF
v_call: TRBV6-2/TRBV6-3
clone_size: few
d_call: -
j_call: TRBJ2-7

cdr3_nt: TGTGCCAGCACCCCTGGGGCTAGCGGGAGGCAGTATGAGCAGTTCTTC
cdr3_aa: CASTPGASGRQYEQFF
v_call: TRBV12-3/TRBV12-4
clone_size: many
d_call: TRBD2
j_call: TRBJ2-1

cdr3_nt: TGCAGTGCTAGAGAGGATTACAGCCCCATTGATTTGCAGTACTTC
cdr3_aa: CSAREDYSPIDLQYF
v_call: TRBV20-1
clone_size: -
d_call: -
j_call: TRBJ2-7

cdr3_nt: TGTGCCAGCAGCTTAGCGGGAGTAATAGAGCAGTACTTC
cdr3_aa: CASSLAGVIEQYF
v_call: TRBV7-2
clone_size: few
d_call: -
j_call: TRBJ2-7

cdr3_nt: TGTGCCAGCAGTGCACAGGGTGTGTGGGACACCGGGGAGCTGTTTTTT
cdr3_aa: CASSAQGVWDTGELFF
v_call: TRBV6-2/TRBV6-3
clone_size: many
d_call: -
j_call: TRBJ2-2

cdr3_nt: TGTGCCAGCAGTTACATGGACACCGCTTACGAGCAGTACTTC
cdr3_aa: CASSYMDTAYEQYF
v_call: TRBV6-5
clone_size: -
d_call: -
j_call: TRBJ2-7

cdr3_nt: TGTGCCAGCAGTCCGGGGGGGGGCTATGGCTACACCTTC
cdr3_aa: CASSPGGGYGYTF
v_call: TRBV12-3/TRBV12-4
clone_size: many
d_call: -
j_call: TRBJ1-2

cdr3_nt: TGTGCCAGCAGTATTGGGGAATACTCCTACAATGAGCAGTTCTTC
cdr3_aa: CASSIGEYSYNEQFF
v_call: TRBV12-3/TRBV12-4
clone_size: few
d_call: -
j_call: TRBJ2-1

cdr3_nt: TGTGCCAGGAGCCCTGGGGGCAGCCCCAGGTTTGAGCCCCAGCATTTT
cdr3_aa: CARSPGGSPRFEPQHF
v_call: TRBV5-4
clone_size: -
d_call: -
j_call: TRBJ1-5

cdr3_nt: TGTGCCAGCGTCAAAATAGGCGGCAGGGCAGGGGCCACCGGGGAGCTGTTTTTT
cdr3_aa: CASVKIGGRAGATGELFF
v_call: TRBV6-2/TRBV6-3
clone_size: -
d_call: -
j_call: TRBJ2-2

cdr3_nt: TGCAGTGCTAGAGCCGGCGCGGGAGTTGAAAATGAGCAGTTCTTC
cdr3_aa: CSARAGAGVENEQFF
v_call: TRBV20-1
clone_size: many
d_call: TRBD2
j_call: TRBJ2-1

cdr3_nt: TGCAGTGCTAGAGATGGGGTTGGGACTGCCTCCTACAATGAGCAGTTCTTC
cdr3_aa: CSARDGVGTASYNEQFF
v_call: TRBV20-1
clone_size: -
d_call: -
j_call: TRBJ2-1

cdr3_nt: TGCAGTGCTGGGACTAGCGGGTACACAGATACGCAGTATTTT
cdr3_aa: CSAGTSGYTDTQYF
v_call: TRBV20-1
clone_size: many
d_call: TRBD2
j_call: TRBJ2-3

cdr3_nt: TGTGCCAGCAGTGGGCCCGAGTACGAGCAGTACTTC
cdr3_aa: CASSGPEYEQYF
v_call: TRBV25-1
clone_size: -
d_call: -
j_call: TRBJ2-7